Below, one T cell receptor beta chain is given with its context. Its antigen remains unidentified. This entry comes from a study of cytomegalovirus exposure and HLA in healthy donors. Primers included in the PCR were 60 Vbeta and 13 Jbeta primers. Some clones are missing from TCRdb's copy, which holds only in-frame ones; the method was immunoSEQ multiplex PCR. The table includes 150,000 to 170,000 clones, 74% detected once. Study results and caveats: Listed as cytomegalovirus-associated were roughly 180 TCR beta chains. Later analysis revealed greater clonal expansion in HLA-associated TCR beta chains than in equally common others. There was a cluster of highly shared sequence variants that was likely a sequencing artifact.

The CDR3 totals 18 residues. V lost 0 bases and J lost 2; bases outside the gene matches: 11. Germline assignment: CDR1 SQVTM and CDR2 ANQGSEA. The receptor was derived from a man aged 25-40 years in good health and CMV-seronegative. The sequenced material came from PBMCs. The chain uses TRBV29-1 and TRBJ2-3; 10 positions agree with TRBD1. The CDR3 coding sequence is TGCAGCGTTGAAGATCCGGGGGGGACAGGGGAATACACAGATACGCAGTATTTT. It codes for CSVEDPGGTGEYTDTQYF.